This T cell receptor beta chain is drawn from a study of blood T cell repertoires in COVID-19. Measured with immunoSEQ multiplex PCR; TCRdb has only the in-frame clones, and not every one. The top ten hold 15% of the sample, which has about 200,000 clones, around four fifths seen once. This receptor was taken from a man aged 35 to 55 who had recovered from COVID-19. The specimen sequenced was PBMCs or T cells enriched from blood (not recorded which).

This CDR3 reads CATSRDGTGGLYSPLHF. DNA of the CDR3: TGTGCCACCAGCAGAGACGGGACAGGGGGTCTCTATTCACCCCTCCACTTT. V and J are TRBV15 and TRBJ1-6, with TRBD1 matching 11 bases. Germline trimming cut 0 bases from V and 8 bases from J; bases unmatched to any gene: 6. The CDR3 extends over 17 amino acids. Germline-derived CDR1 and CDR2 are LNHNV and YYDKDF (reference sequence).